Listed below are T cell receptor beta chains from one sample, sequenced in a study of blood T cell repertoires in COVID-19. Sequencing used immunoSEQ multiplex PCR; TCRdb keeps in-frame clones, though not all of them. This sample yields 67,000 or so clones, of which around 83% are seen a single time; 28% belongs to the top ten. Material for sequencing was peripheral blood. The receptors shown here come from an older man with acute or convalescent COVID-19. Both conserved end residues are part of each CDR3. The D gene is left open where the match is weak. Some rows mark clone size as missing; the rest say once, few, many or name a class of expanded clone.

abundance: -
v_gene: TRBV29-1
j_gene: TRBJ2-3
len: 13
d_gene: -
CDR3nt: TGCAGCGTTGGCGGCAGCCTCACAGATACGCAGTATTTT
CDR3aa: CSVGGSLTDTQYF

abundance: -
v_gene: TRBV7-7
j_gene: TRBJ2-5
len: 16
d_gene: TRBD2
CDR3nt: TGTGCCAGCAGCTTATTTCTAGCGGAGAACCAAGAGACCCAGTACTTC
CDR3aa: CASSLFLAENQETQYF

abundance: -
v_gene: TRBV7-8
j_gene: TRBJ2-2
len: 15
d_gene: TRBD1
CDR3nt: TGTGCCAGCAGTCCAATTCGACAGGGAACCGGGGAGCTGTTTTTT
CDR3aa: CASSPIRQGTGELFF

abundance: -
v_gene: TRBV7-2
j_gene: TRBJ2-7
len: 15
d_gene: TRBD2
CDR3nt: TGTGCCAGCAGCCCCCGGACTAGCGGGAGCCTCGAGCAGTACTTC
CDR3aa: CASSPRTSGSLEQYF

abundance: few
v_gene: TRBV6-2/TRBV6-3
j_gene: TRBJ2-7
len: 16
d_gene: TRBD1
CDR3nt: TGTGCCAGCAGTTCTGAATGGACAGGGGGGACCTACGAGCAGTACTTC
CDR3aa: CASSSEWTGGTYEQYF

abundance: -
v_gene: TRBV11-3
j_gene: TRBJ2-2
len: 16
d_gene: TRBD2
CDR3nt: TGTGCCAGCAGCTCAGTGACTAGCGGCGAACCCGGGGAGCTGTTTTTT
CDR3aa: CASSSVTSGEPGELFF

abundance: -
v_gene: TRBV27
j_gene: TRBJ2-4
len: 15
d_gene: TRBD2
CDR3nt: TGTGCCAGCAGCTACCGCGGGGGAAACGTCAACATTCAGTACTTC
CDR3aa: CASSYRGGNVNIQYF

abundance: -
v_gene: TRBV5-4
j_gene: TRBJ2-1
len: 16
d_gene: TRBD1
CDR3nt: TGTGCCAGCAGCTTGTCCGGGACAGGGCGTCTCAATGAGCAGTTCTTC
CDR3aa: CASSLSGTGRLNEQFF

abundance: -
v_gene: TRBV29-1
j_gene: TRBJ2-3
len: 12
d_gene: TRBD2
CDR3nt: TGCAGCCTGAGCGGGAGGGCCGATACGCAGTATTTT
CDR3aa: CSLSGRADTQYF

abundance: -
v_gene: TRBV19
j_gene: TRBJ2-5
len: 16
d_gene: TRBD2
CDR3nt: TGTGCCAGTAGTATAGTCCCAGCGGGAGTGGAAGAGACCCAGTACTTC
CDR3aa: CASSIVPAGVEETQYF

abundance: -
v_gene: TRBV6-5
j_gene: TRBJ1-2
len: 12
d_gene: -
CDR3nt: TGTGCCAGCAGTTCCCCAGGGTTTGGCTACACCTTC
CDR3aa: CASSSPGFGYTF

abundance: -
v_gene: TRBV19
j_gene: TRBJ1-5
len: 13
d_gene: -
CDR3nt: TGTGCCAGTAGGTGGACAGTAAGTCAGCCCCAGCATTTT
CDR3aa: CASRWTVSQPQHF

abundance: once
v_gene: TRBV24-1
j_gene: TRBJ2-1
len: 14
d_gene: -
CDR3nt: TGTGCCACCAGCAAAACCCGGGACACCAATGAGCAGTTCTTC
CDR3aa: CATSKTRDTNEQFF

abundance: -
v_gene: TRBV5-1
j_gene: TRBJ2-3
len: 15
d_gene: TRBD1
CDR3nt: TGCGCCAGCAGCTATATGGGACAGGGAGCAGATACGCAGTATTTT
CDR3aa: CASSYMGQGADTQYF

abundance: -
v_gene: TRBV6-5
j_gene: TRBJ2-7
len: 13
d_gene: -
CDR3nt: TGTGCCAGCAGGAGTACAGGGCCCTACGAGCAGTACTTC
CDR3aa: CASRSTGPYEQYF

abundance: -
v_gene: TRBV19
j_gene: TRBJ1-2
len: 14
d_gene: TRBD1
CDR3nt: TGTGCCAGTAGTATCGGGGGACAGGGGACTGGCTACACCTTC
CDR3aa: CASSIGGQGTGYTF

abundance: -
v_gene: TRBV9
j_gene: TRBJ1-2
len: 12
d_gene: TRBD1
CDR3nt: TGTGCCAGCACCAGGACAGGGGATGGCTACACCTTC
CDR3aa: CASTRTGDGYTF

abundance: -
v_gene: TRBV5-4
j_gene: TRBJ2-2
len: 17
d_gene: TRBD2
CDR3nt: TGTGCCAGCAGCCACGGGACTAGCGGGCAGAACACCGGGGAGCTGTTTTTT
CDR3aa: CASSHGTSGQNTGELFF

abundance: -
v_gene: TRBV29-1
j_gene: TRBJ2-3
len: 16
d_gene: TRBD2
CDR3nt: TGCAGCGTTGAAGGGGCTAGCGGGACTAGCACAGATACGCAGTATTTT
CDR3aa: CSVEGASGTSTDTQYF

abundance: -
v_gene: TRBV3-1/TRBV3-2
j_gene: TRBJ1-1
len: 14
d_gene: -
CDR3nt: TGTGCCAGCAGCCTCACAGGGTACAACACTGAAGCTTTCTTT
CDR3aa: CASSLTGYNTEAFF

abundance: -
v_gene: TRBV29-1
j_gene: TRBJ1-3
len: 18
d_gene: TRBD1
CDR3nt: TGCAGCGGCGGTCTCGGCGACAGGGGGTTCAGCCCTGGAAACACCATATATTTT
CDR3aa: CSGGLGDRGFSPGNTIYF

abundance: -
v_gene: TRBV28
j_gene: TRBJ1-5
len: 15
d_gene: TRBD1
CDR3nt: TGTGCCAGCAGTTCCCTGACAGGGGTCAATCAGCCCCAGCATTTT
CDR3aa: CASSSLTGVNQPQHF

abundance: -
v_gene: TRBV2
j_gene: TRBJ2-3
len: 16
d_gene: TRBD2
CDR3nt: TGTGCCAGCAGTACAAGCGGGGGCCCTAGCACAGATACGCAGTATTTT
CDR3aa: CASSTSGGPSTDTQYF

abundance: -
v_gene: TRBV5-4
j_gene: TRBJ2-7
len: 15
d_gene: TRBD2
CDR3nt: TGTGCCAGCAGCTTGGGACTAGCGGTGACCTACGAGCAGTACTTC
CDR3aa: CASSLGLAVTYEQYF

abundance: -
v_gene: TRBV3-1/TRBV3-2
j_gene: TRBJ2-2
len: 14
d_gene: -
CDR3nt: TGTGCCAGCAGCGGATACACGGGTCCCGGGGAGCTGTTTTTT
CDR3aa: CASSGYTGPGELFF

abundance: few
v_gene: TRBV6-5
j_gene: TRBJ1-3
len: 14
d_gene: -
CDR3nt: TGTGCCAGCAGGTCAGACTTCTCTGGAAACACCATATATTTT
CDR3aa: CASRSDFSGNTIYF

abundance: -
v_gene: TRBV24-1
j_gene: TRBJ2-1
len: 15
d_gene: TRBD2
CDR3nt: TGTGCCACCAGTGACCGCGGGACTAGCGGGTTTCAGCAGTTCTTC
CDR3aa: CATSDRGTSGFQQFF

abundance: -
v_gene: TRBV6-5
j_gene: TRBJ2-1
len: 14
d_gene: TRBD1
CDR3nt: TGTGCCAGCAGGTGGGCAGGGGGCGGGAATGAGCAGTTCTTC
CDR3aa: CASRWAGGGNEQFF

abundance: -
v_gene: TRBV20-1
j_gene: TRBJ1-1
len: 10
d_gene: -
CDR3nt: TGCAGTGCTAAAGACAGGGAAGCTTTCTTT
CDR3aa: CSAKDREAFF

abundance: -
v_gene: TRBV12-3/TRBV12-4
j_gene: TRBJ1-1
len: 13
d_gene: -
CDR3nt: TGTGCCAGCAGTTTGGTGGTGGGGGGTGAAGCTTTCTTT
CDR3aa: CASSLVVGGEAFF

abundance: -
v_gene: TRBV7-2
j_gene: TRBJ1-1
len: 15
d_gene: TRBD1
CDR3nt: TGTGCCAGCAGCCCCTGGGGGACAGGGCCAACTGAAGCTTTCTTT
CDR3aa: CASSPWGTGPTEAFF

abundance: -
v_gene: TRBV3-1/TRBV3-2
j_gene: TRBJ1-3
len: 16
d_gene: -
CDR3nt: TGTGCCAGCAGCCAAGTAAGGGGTAATAGGGGAAACACCATATATTTT
CDR3aa: CASSQVRGNRGNTIYF

abundance: -
v_gene: TRBV19
j_gene: TRBJ2-7
len: 13
d_gene: -
CDR3nt: TGTGCCAGTAGTATAACAGCTACCTACGAGCAGTACTTC
CDR3aa: CASSITATYEQYF

abundance: -
v_gene: TRBV27
j_gene: TRBJ2-1
len: 13
d_gene: -
CDR3nt: TGTGCCAGCAGTTTAGCGAGGTACAATGAGCAGTTCTTC
CDR3aa: CASSLARYNEQFF

abundance: -
v_gene: TRBV11-1
j_gene: TRBJ2-3
len: 15
d_gene: -
CDR3nt: TGTGCCAGCAGCCCCCAGGCGGGGATGAGGGATACGCAGTATTTT
CDR3aa: CASSPQAGMRDTQYF

abundance: -
v_gene: TRBV7-2
j_gene: TRBJ2-1
len: 11
d_gene: -
CDR3nt: TGTGCCAGCAGCTTAGCCCAAGAGCAGTTCTTC
CDR3aa: CASSLAQEQFF

abundance: -
v_gene: TRBV5-4
j_gene: TRBJ2-5
len: 14
d_gene: TRBD1
CDR3nt: TGTGCCAGCAGCGTCAGGACAGGGGAAGAGACCCAGTACTTC
CDR3aa: CASSVRTGEETQYF

abundance: -
v_gene: TRBV15
j_gene: TRBJ2-1
len: 14
d_gene: TRBD2
CDR3nt: TGTGCGACCGGTGGGAGGGTGTCCTACAATGAGCAGTTCTTC
CDR3aa: CATGGRVSYNEQFF

abundance: -
v_gene: TRBV19
j_gene: TRBJ2-7
len: 14
d_gene: -
CDR3nt: TGTGCCAGTAGTCCACCCCAGGGAAGCTACGAGCAGTACTTC
CDR3aa: CASSPPQGSYEQYF

abundance: -
v_gene: TRBV19
j_gene: TRBJ2-3
len: 16
d_gene: TRBD2
CDR3nt: TGTGCCAGTAGTAGGTCTCTAGCGGGAGTAGGGGATACGCAGTATTTT
CDR3aa: CASSRSLAGVGDTQYF